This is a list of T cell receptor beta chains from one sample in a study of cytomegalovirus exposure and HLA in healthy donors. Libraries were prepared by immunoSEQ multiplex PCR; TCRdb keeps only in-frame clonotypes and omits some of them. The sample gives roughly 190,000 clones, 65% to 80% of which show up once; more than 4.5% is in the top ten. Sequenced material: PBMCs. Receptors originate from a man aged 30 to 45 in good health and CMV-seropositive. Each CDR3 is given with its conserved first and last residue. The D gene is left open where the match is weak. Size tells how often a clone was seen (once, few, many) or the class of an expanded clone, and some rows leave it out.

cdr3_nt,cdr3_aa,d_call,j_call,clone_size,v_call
TGTGCCAGCAGTTTACGGACAGGGGGAACGATATTTGCAGATACGCAGTATTTT,CASSLRTGGTIFADTQYF,TRBD1,TRBJ2-3,few,TRBV27
TGTGCCAGCAGCCGGGGGGTCCCCGAGGATGGCTACACCTTC,CASSRGVPEDGYTF,.,TRBJ1-2,.,TRBV4-2
TGTGCCAGCAGCTTATGGGGCGGGGCTGGCTCTGGAAACACCATATATTTT,CASSLWGGAGSGNTIYF,.,TRBJ1-3,once,TRBV7-3
TGTGCCAGCAGACGAAGGACAGGGGGAACGAAATTTAATGAGCAGTTCTTC,CASRRRTGGTKFNEQFF,TRBD1,TRBJ2-1,.,TRBV28
TGTGCCAGCAGTTTAAGGCTGCGGGAGGCCTACGAGCAGTACTTC,CASSLRLREAYEQYF,TRBD2,TRBJ2-7,.,TRBV28
TGTGCCAGCGAACAATCCGGGACAGCTGGAAACACCATATATTTT,CASEQSGTAGNTIYF,TRBD1,TRBJ1-3,.,TRBV6-5
TGTGCCAGCAGTGAACCAGGGCGGGGAGGCAATGAGCAGTTCTTC,CASSEPGRGGNEQFF,.,TRBJ2-1,few,TRBV6-1
TGCAGCGTTGAGAGGGAAATGAACACTGAAGCTTTCTTT,CSVEREMNTEAFF,.,TRBJ1-1,.,TRBV29-1
TGTGCCAGCAGCGTAATAGGGGTAGGGGAGACCCAGTACTTC,CASSVIGVGETQYF,.,TRBJ2-5,.,TRBV9
TGCGCCAGCAGCTTGGCGGGACTAGCGGGAGGCACAGATACGCAGTATTTT,CASSLAGLAGGTDTQYF,TRBD2,TRBJ2-3,few,TRBV5-1
TGTGCCAGCAGCTTGGAGGGAAGAGGCAATCAGCCCCAGCATTTT,CASSLEGRGNQPQHF,.,TRBJ1-5,.,TRBV7-2
TGCGCCAGCAGCCTACTGAGCAACCTCTATGGCTACACCTTC,CASSLLSNLYGYTF,.,TRBJ1-2,.,TRBV5-1
TGTGCCAGCTCCTCTTCGGTTGCGTTCGCAGATACGCAGTATTTT,CASSSSVAFADTQYF,.,TRBJ2-3,.,TRBV18
TGTGCCAGCAAGAGGACTAGCGCCTCTACGGAGCAGTACTTC,CASKRTSASTEQYF,TRBD2,TRBJ2-5,.,TRBV6-5
TGCGCCAGCAGCCAAAGGCCACAGGGTCCCCTCTACGAGCAGTACTTC,CASSQRPQGPLYEQYF,.,TRBJ2-7,.,TRBV4-3
TGTGCCAGCAGCAAAGCGGGTTGGGGCAGTGGATATGGCTACACCTTC,CASSKAGWGSGYGYTF,.,TRBJ1-2,.,TRBV21-1
TGTGCCAGCTCACCGCTCTTGGGGACTAGCCAGAATGAGCAGTTCTTC,CASSPLLGTSQNEQFF,TRBD2,TRBJ2-1,.,TRBV18
TGCGCCAGCAGCCCAGGGACTCAATATAACTACAATGAGCAGTTCTTC,CASSPGTQYNYNEQFF,.,TRBJ2-1,.,TRBV5-1
TGTGCCAGCAGTTACGGAGGGGTGAACACTGAAGCTTTCTTT,CASSYGGVNTEAFF,.,TRBJ1-1,few,TRBV6-6
TGTGCCTGGAGTGTAGGAATCGGAGGCGATGAGCAGTTCTTC,CAWSVGIGGDEQFF,.,TRBJ2-1,.,TRBV30
TGTGCTAGTGGTTTGGGGCAGGCGAACACTGAAGCTTTCTTT,CASGLGQANTEAFF,.,TRBJ1-1,.,TRBV12-5
TGTGCCAGCAGTACCGGGACAGGGAGCGAAGTCTATGGCTACACCTTC,CASSTGTGSEVYGYTF,TRBD1,TRBJ1-2,.,TRBV11-1
TGTGCCAGCAGACACTCCGACAGGGCCCCAGGCTATGGCTACACCTTC,CASRHSDRAPGYGYTF,TRBD1,TRBJ1-2,.,TRBV28
TGTGCCAGCAGTCCAAGAGCGACTTCCTACGAGCAGTACTTC,CASSPRATSYEQYF,.,TRBJ2-7,.,TRBV2
TGCGCCAGCAGCCCTACAGGGAGGGGAACTGAAGCTTTCTTT,CASSPTGRGTEAFF,.,TRBJ1-1,.,TRBV5-1
TGTGCCAGCAGCCAGGGGAACTATGGCTACACCTTC,CASSQGNYGYTF,.,TRBJ1-2,few,TRBV6-5
TGTGCCAGCAGCAGCGGGGGGACAGAGAACACCGGGGAGCTGTTTTTT,CASSSGGTENTGELFF,TRBD2,TRBJ2-2,.,TRBV6-6
TGTGCCAGCAGCTTGACAGGTTCGAGGGAGACCCAGTACTTC,CASSLTGSRETQYF,.,TRBJ2-5,many,TRBV7-9
TGTGCCAGCACCAGACTAGCGGGATACAATGAGCAGTTCTTC,CASTRLAGYNEQFF,TRBD2,TRBJ2-1,.,TRBV27
TGTGCCATTTCCATTCCCCCTGGGACAGGCTACGAGCAGTACTTC,CAISIPPGTGYEQYF,TRBD1,TRBJ2-7,.,TRBV19
TGTGCCAGCAGCCTTACCGGGACAAAACCCTACAATGAGCAGTTCTTC,CASSLTGTKPYNEQFF,.,TRBJ2-1,.,TRBV7-2
TGTGCCAGCAGCTTGCGACGGGGGGCAGATACGCAGTATTTT,CASSLRRGADTQYF,TRBD2,TRBJ2-3,.,TRBV7-2
TGTGCCAGCAGTGTTGTGCCAGGGGAGACCCAGTACTTC,CASSVVPGETQYF,.,TRBJ2-5,.,TRBV6-1
TGTGCCAGCTTGCGCGGGTTCAACACTGAAGCTTTCTTT,CASLRGFNTEAFF,.,TRBJ1-1,few,TRBV6-5
TGTGCCTCCAGGGGGCGCTTGAACGAGCAGTACTTC,CASRGRLNEQYF,TRBD1,TRBJ2-7,.,TRBV30
TGTGCCAGCAGCCGCTTTACCGGGACAGGGGACCAGCCCCAGCATTTT,CASSRFTGTGDQPQHF,TRBD1,TRBJ1-5,.,TRBV5-8
TGCGCCAGCAAAGGAGGCCGGAACACTGAAGCTTTCTTT,CASKGGRNTEAFF,.,TRBJ1-1,.,TRBV4-3
TGTGCCAGCAGCTTGCAGGGCTGGGGAGCAGGGGATCAGCCCCAGCATTTT,CASSLQGWGAGDQPQHF,.,TRBJ1-5,.,TRBV5-6
TGTGCCAGTAGTACCCGGGTCACAGATACGCAGTATTTT,CASSTRVTDTQYF,.,TRBJ2-3,.,TRBV19
TGTGCCTGGAGTGTAAGGGACAGAAATAATTCACCCCTCCACTTT,CAWSVRDRNNSPLHF,TRBD1,TRBJ1-6,.,TRBV30
TGTGCCAGCAGCGTGGGGACAGGGGACCTGGATGAGCAGTTCTTC,CASSVGTGDLDEQFF,TRBD1,TRBJ2-1,.,TRBV9
TGTGCCAGCAGCCCAGGGTTAAACAATCAGCCCCAGCATTTT,CASSPGLNNQPQHF,.,TRBJ1-5,.,TRBV6-5
TGTGCCAGAAGCGGACAGGGGGTGCTTCGGACAGATACGCAGTATTTT,CARSGQGVLRTDTQYF,TRBD1,TRBJ2-3,.,TRBV5-3
TGTGCCAGCAGTTCAGGACAGTTAGCTGAAGCTTTCTTT,CASSSGQLAEAFF,.,TRBJ1-1,.,TRBV27
TGTGCCACCAGCGGGGGGGTCTACGAGCAGTACTTC,CATSGGVYEQYF,TRBD2,TRBJ2-7,.,TRBV28
TGTGCCAGCAGTTTCCACAGGGAGGGCGAGCAGTACTTC,CASSFHREGEQYF,.,TRBJ2-7,.,TRBV7-3
TGTGCCACCAAGGGGCGACGGAGCTCCTACGAGCAGTACTTC,CATKGRRSSYEQYF,.,TRBJ2-7,.,TRBV27
TGTGCCAGCAGTGAGCGACTAGCGGTTCGCGAGACCCAGTACTTC,CASSERLAVRETQYF,TRBD2,TRBJ2-5,.,TRBV6-1
TGTGCCAGCAGCTTCAGGCCTCTCGGGCAGTTCTTC,CASSFRPLGQFF,.,TRBJ2-1,once,TRBV5-6
TGTGCCAGCAGTCCCCTCTCCTACAATGAGCAGTTCTTC,CASSPLSYNEQFF,.,TRBJ2-1,.,TRBV6-5
TGCGCCAGCAGCCGGTTAGGGGACAGGCCTACCTACGAGCAGTACTTC,CASSRLGDRPTYEQYF,TRBD1,TRBJ2-7,once,TRBV5-1
TGTGCCAGCAGCTCCGGACAGACCTCTGGGGCCAACGTCCTGACTTTC,CASSSGQTSGANVLTF,.,TRBJ2-6,.,TRBV9
TGTGCCAGCAGCGTCGGGGGAGGAAACACCATATATTTT,CASSVGGGNTIYF,.,TRBJ1-3,.,TRBV6-5